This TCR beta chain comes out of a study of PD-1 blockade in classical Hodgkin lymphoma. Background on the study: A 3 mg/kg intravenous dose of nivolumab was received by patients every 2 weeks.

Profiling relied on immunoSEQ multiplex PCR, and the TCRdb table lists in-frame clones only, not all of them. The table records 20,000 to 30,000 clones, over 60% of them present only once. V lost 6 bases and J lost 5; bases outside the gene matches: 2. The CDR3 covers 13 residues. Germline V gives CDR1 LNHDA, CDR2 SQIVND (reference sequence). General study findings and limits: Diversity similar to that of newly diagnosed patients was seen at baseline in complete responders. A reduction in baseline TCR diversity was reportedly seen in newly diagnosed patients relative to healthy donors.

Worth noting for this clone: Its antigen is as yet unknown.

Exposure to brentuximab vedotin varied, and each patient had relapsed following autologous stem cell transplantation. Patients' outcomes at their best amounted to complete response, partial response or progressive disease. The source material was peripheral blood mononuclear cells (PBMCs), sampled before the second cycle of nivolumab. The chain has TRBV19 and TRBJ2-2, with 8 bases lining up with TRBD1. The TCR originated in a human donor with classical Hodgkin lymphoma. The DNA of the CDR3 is TGTGCCAGTAGCGACAGGGGAACCGGGGAGCTGTTTTTT. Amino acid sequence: CASSDRGTGELFF. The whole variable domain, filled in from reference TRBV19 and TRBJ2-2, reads DGGITQSPKYLFRKEGQNVTLSCEQNLNHDAMYWYRQDPGQGLRLIYYSQIVNDFQKGDIAEGYSVSREKKESFPLTVTSAQKNPTAFYLCASSDRGTGELFFGEGSRLTVL.